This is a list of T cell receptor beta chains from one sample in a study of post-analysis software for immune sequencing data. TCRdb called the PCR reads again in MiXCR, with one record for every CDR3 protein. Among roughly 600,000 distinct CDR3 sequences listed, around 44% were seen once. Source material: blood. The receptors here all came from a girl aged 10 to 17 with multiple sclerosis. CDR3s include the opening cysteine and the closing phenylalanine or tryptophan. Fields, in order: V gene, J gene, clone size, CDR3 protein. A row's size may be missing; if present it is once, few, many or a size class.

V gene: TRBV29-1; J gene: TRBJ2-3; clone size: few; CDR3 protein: CSVGDIPDTQYF
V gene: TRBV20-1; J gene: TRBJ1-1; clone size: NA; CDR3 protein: CIPQGATAFF
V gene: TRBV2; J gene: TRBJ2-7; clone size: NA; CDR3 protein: CASQGAFYEQYF
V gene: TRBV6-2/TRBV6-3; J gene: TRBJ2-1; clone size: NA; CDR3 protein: CASSYSPGTGDDEQFF
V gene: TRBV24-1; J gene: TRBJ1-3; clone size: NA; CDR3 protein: CATSDPALGNTIYF
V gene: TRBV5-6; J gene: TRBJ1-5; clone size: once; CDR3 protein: CASSTRDRVQPQHF
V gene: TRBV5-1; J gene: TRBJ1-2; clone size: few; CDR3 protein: CASSRDDSNYGYTF
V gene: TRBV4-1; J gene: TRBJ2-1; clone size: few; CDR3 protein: CASSQDVGSPSYNEQFF
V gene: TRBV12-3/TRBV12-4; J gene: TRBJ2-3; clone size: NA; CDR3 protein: CASNRRSSGDTRYF
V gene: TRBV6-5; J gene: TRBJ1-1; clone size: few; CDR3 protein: CASSYGRITEAFF
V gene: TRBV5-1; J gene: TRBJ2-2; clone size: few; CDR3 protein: CASSLFGSRDTGELFF
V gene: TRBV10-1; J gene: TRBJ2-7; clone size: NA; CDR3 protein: CASSASGGGYEQYF
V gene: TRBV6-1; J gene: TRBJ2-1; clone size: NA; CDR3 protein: CASSDKRDRVIYNEQFF
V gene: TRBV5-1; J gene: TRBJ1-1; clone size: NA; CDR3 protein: CASSLAGSTEAFF
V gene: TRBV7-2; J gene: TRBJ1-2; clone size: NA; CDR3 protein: CASSLEIRGDYGYTF
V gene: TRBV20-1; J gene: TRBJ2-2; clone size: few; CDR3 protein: CSASFSPGELFF
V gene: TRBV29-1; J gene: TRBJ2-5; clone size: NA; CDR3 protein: CSVHRVQKETQYF
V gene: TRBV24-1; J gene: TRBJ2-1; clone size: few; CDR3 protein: CATSPDSDNEQFF